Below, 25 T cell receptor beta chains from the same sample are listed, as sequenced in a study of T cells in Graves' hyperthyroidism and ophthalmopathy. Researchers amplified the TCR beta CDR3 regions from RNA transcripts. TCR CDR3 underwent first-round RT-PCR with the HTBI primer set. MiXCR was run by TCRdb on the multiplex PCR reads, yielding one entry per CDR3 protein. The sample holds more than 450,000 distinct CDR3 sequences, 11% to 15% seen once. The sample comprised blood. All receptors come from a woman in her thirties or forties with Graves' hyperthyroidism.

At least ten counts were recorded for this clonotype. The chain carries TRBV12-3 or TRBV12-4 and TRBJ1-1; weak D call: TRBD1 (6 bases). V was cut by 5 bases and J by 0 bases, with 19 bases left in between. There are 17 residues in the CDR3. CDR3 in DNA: TGTGCCAGCAGTCCACCACAAGGGAGGGGGATGAACACTGAAGCTTTCTTT. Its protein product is CASSPPQGRGMNTEAFF.

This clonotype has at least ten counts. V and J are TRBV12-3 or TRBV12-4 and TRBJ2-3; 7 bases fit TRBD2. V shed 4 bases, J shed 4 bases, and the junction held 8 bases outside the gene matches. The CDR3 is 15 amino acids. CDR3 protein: CASSYGRTSADTQYF. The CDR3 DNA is TGTGCCAGCAGTTATGGACGGACTAGTGCAGATACGCAGTATTTT.

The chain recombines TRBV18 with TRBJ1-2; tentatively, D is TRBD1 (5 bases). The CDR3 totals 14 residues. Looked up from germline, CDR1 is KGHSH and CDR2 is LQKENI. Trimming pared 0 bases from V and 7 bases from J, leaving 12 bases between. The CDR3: CASSPPAGSIGYTF. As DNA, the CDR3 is TGTGCCAGCTCACCACCCGCAGGGTCAATTGGCTACACCTTC.

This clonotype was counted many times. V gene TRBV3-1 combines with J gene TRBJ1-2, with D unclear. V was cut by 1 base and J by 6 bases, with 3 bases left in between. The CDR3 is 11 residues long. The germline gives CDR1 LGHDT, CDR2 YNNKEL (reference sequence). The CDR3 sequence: CASSQGNGYTF. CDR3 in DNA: TGTGCCAGCAGCCAAGGGAATGGCTACACCTTC.

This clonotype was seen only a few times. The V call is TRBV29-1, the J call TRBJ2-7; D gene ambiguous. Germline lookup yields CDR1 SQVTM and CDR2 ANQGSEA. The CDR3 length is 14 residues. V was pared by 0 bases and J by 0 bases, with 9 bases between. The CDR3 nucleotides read TGCAGCGTTGAAGATAGGTGGTCCTCCTACGAGCAGTACTTC. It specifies CSVEDRWSSYEQYF.

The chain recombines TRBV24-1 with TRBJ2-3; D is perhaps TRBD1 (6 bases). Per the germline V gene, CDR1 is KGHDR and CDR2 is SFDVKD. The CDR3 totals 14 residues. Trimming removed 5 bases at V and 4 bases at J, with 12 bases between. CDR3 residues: CATSGTGTSDTQYF. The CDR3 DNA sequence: TGTGCCACCAGTGGCACAGGGACATCAGATACGCAGTATTTT.

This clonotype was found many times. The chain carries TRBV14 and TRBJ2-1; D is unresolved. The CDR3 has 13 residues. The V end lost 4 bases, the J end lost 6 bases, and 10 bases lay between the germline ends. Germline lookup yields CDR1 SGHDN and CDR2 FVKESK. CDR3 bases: TGTGCCAGCAGCCTTCGGCCGATCAATGAGCAGTTCTTC. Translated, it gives CASSLRPINEQFF. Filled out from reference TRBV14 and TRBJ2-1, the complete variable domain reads EAGVTQFPSHSVIEKGQTVTLRCDPISGHDNLYWYRRVMGKEIKFLLHFVKESKQDESGMPNNRFLAERTGGTYSTLKVQPAELEDSGVYFCASSLRPINEQFFGPGTRLTVL.

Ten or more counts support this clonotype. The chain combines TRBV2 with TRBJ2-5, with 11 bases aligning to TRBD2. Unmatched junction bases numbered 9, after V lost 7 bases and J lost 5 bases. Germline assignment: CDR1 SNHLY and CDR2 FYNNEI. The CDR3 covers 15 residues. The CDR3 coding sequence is TGTGCCAGCACCCGAGGTACTAGCGGGAGTGAGACCCAGTACTTC. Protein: CASTRGTSGSETQYF.

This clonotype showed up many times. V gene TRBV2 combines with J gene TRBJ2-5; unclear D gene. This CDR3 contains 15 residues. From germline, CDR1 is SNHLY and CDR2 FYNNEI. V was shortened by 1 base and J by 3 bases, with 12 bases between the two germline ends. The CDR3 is CASSEEGDGEETQYF. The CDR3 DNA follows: TGTGCCAGCAGTGAAGAGGGCGACGGTGAAGAGACCCAGTACTTC.

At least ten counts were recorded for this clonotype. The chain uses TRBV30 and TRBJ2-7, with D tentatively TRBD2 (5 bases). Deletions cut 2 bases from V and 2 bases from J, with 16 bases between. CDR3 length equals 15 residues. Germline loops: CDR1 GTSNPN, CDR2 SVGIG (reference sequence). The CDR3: CAWSKQRITAYEQYF. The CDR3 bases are TGTGCCTGGAGTAAGCAGCGGATTACAGCCTACGAGCAGTACTTC.

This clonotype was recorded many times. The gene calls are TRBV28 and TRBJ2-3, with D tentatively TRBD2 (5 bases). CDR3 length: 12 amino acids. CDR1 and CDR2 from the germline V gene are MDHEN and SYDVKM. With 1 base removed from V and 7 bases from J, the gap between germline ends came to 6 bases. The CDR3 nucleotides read TGTGCCAGCAGTTTATCCGGGAATACGCAGTATTTT. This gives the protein CASSLSGNTQYF.

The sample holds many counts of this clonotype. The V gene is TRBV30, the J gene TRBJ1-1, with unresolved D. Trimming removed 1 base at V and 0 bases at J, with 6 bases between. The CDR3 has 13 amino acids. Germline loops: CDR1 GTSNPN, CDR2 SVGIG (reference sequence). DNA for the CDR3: TGTGCCTGGAGTGCTGGGTTGAACACTGAAGCTTTCTTT. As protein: CAWSAGLNTEAFF.

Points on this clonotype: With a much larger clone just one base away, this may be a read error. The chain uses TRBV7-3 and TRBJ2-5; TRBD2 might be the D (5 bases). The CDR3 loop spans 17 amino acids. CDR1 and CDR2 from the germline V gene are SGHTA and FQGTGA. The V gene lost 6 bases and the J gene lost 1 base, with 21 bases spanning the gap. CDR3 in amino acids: CASRLKPRAASQETQYF. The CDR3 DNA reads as TGTGCCAGCAGATTGAAGCCGAGGGCCGCCAGCCAAGAGACCCAGTACTTC. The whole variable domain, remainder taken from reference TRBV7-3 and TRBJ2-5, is GAGVSQTPSNKVTEKGKYVELRCDPISGHTALYWYRQSLGQGPEFLIYFQGTGAADDSGLPNDRFFAVRPEGSVSTLKIQRTERGDSAVYLCASRLKPRAASQETQYFGPGTRLLVL.

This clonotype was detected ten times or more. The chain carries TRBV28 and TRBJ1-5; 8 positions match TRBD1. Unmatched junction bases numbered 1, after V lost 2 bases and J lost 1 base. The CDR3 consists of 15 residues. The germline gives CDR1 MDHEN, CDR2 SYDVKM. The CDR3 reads CASSLNRGSNQPQHF. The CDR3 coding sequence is TGTGCCAGCAGTTTAAACAGGGGGAGCAATCAGCCCCAGCATTTT.

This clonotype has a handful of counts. In DNA form, the CDR3 reads TGTGCCAGCGCCCCGGGACTACCGAACACCGGGGAGCTGTTTTTT. Translated, it gives CASAPGLPNTGELFF. This chain joins TRBV3-1 and TRBJ2-2, with TRBD2 identical over 7 bases. This CDR3 comprises 15 residues. J gave up 0 bases and V 8 bases, and 6 bases lay outside the gene matches. Germline V CDR1 and CDR2: LGHDT, YNNKEL (reference sequence). Looking up the rest from reference TRBV3-1 and TRBJ2-2 gives the full variable domain: DTAVSQTPKYLVTQMGNDKSIKCEQNLGHDTMYWYKQDSKKFLKIMFSYNNKELIINETVPNRFSPKSPDKAHLNLHINSLELGDSAVYFCASAPGLPNTGELFFGEGSRLTVL.

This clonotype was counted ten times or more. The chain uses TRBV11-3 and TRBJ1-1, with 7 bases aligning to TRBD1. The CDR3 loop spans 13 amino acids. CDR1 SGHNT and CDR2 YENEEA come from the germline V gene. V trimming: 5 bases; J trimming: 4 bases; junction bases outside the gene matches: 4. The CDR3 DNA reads TGTGCCAGCAGCCGGGACAGCGGCACTGAAGCTTTCTTT. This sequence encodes CASSRDSGTEAFF.

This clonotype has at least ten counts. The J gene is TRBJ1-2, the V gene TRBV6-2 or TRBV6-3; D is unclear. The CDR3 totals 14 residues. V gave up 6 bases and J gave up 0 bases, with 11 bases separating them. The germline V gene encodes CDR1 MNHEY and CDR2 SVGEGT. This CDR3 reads CASSRAVTNYGYTF. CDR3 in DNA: TGTGCCAGCAGCCGGGCAGTAACTAACTATGGCTACACCTTC.

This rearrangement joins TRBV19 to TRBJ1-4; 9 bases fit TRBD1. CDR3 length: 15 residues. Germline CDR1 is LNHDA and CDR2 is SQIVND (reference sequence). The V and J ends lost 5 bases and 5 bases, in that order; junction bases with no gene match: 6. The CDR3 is CASSASGQGNEKLFF. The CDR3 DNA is TGTGCCAGTAGTGCATCGGGACAGGGAAATGAAAAACTGTTTTTT.

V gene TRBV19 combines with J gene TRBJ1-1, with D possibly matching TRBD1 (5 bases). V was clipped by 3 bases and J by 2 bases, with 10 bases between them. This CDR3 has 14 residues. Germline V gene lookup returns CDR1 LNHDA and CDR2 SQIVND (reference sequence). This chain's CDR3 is CASSMRGGNTEAFF. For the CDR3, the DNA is TGTGCCAGTAGTATGAGGGGCGGAAACACTGAAGCTTTCTTT.

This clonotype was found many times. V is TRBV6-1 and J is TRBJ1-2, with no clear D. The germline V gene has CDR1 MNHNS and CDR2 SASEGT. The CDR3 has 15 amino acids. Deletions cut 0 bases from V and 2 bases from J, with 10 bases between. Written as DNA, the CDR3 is TGTGCCAGCAGTGAAGCGCGAGGGAGCAACTATGGCTACACCTTC. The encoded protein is CASSEARGSNYGYTF.

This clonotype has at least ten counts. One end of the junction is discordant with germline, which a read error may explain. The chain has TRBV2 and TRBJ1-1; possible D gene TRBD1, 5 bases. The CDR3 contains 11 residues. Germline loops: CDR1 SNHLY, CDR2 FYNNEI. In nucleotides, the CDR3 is TGTGCCAGCAGTCCCGGGACTGCAGCTTTCTTT. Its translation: CASSPGTAAFF.

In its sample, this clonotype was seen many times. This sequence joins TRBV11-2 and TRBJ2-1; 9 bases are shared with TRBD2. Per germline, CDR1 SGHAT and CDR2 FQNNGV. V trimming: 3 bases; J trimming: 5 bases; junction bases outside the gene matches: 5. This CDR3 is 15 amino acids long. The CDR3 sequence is CASSFLAGYNNEQFF. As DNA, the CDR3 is TGTGCCAGCAGCTTCCTAGCGGGATATAACAATGAGCAGTTCTTC.

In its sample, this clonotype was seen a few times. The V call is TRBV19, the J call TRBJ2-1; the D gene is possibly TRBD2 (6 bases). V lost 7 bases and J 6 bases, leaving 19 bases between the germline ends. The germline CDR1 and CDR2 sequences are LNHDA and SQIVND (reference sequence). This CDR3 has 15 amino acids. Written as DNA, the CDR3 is TGTGCCAGTACCGGTACGCTAGTCGGGGGCAATGAGCAGTTCTTC. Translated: CASTGTLVGGNEQFF.

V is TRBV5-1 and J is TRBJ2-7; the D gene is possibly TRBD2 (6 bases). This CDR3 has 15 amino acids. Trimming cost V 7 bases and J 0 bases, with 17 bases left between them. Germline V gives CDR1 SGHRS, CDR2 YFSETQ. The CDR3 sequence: CASGPLAGSSYEQYF. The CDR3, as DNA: TGCGCCAGCGGCCCCTTGGCGGGGAGCTCCTACGAGCAGTACTTC.

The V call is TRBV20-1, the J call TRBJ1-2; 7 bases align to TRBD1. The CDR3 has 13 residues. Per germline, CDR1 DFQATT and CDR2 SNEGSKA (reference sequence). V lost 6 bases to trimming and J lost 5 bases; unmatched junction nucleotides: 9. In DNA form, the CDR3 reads TGCAGTGCGACCGGGACAGCGAAATATGGCTACACCTTC. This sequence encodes CSATGTAKYGYTF.